Listed below are T cell receptor beta chains from one sample, sequenced in a study of blood T cells in healthy people across ages. TCRdb processed the 5' RACE reads anew with MiXCR; each CDR3 protein has one entry. The sample gives about a million distinct CDR3 sequences, about 44% of which show up once; about an eighth is in the top ten. Sequencing used blood. The source of these receptors is a man aged 30 to 39 in good health. CDR3s include the opening cysteine and the closing phenylalanine or tryptophan. The order of the fields is D gene, V gene, clone size, J gene, CDR3 DNA, CDR3 protein. The D gene is left open where the match is weak. Not every row has a clone size; where given, it reads once, few, many or a size class.

d_gene: -
v_gene: TRBV4-1
abundance: many
j_gene: TRBJ1-2
CDR3nt: TGCGCCAGCAGCCAAGACACTAACTATGGCTACACCTTC
CDR3aa: CASSQDTNYGYTF

d_gene: TRBD2
v_gene: TRBV20-1
abundance: -
j_gene: TRBJ2-5
CDR3nt: TGCAGTGCTAGTCCCGGGGGGAAAGAGACCCAGTACTTC
CDR3aa: CSASPGGKETQYF

d_gene: -
v_gene: TRBV9
abundance: -
j_gene: TRBJ2-1
CDR3nt: TGTGCCAGCAGCGTGGGGATCGGGACCCCTTCCAACAGTGAGCAGTTCTTC
CDR3aa: CASSVGIGTPSNSEQFF

d_gene: -
v_gene: TRBV7-6
abundance: few
j_gene: TRBJ1-1
CDR3nt: TGTGCCAGCAGCTTAGGGGACACGAACACTGAAGCTTTCTTT
CDR3aa: CASSLGDTNTEAFF

d_gene: TRBD1
v_gene: TRBV20-1
abundance: many
j_gene: TRBJ1-6
CDR3nt: TGCAGTGCTAGAGATGTGCAGGGGGCGGGTAATTCACCCCTCCACTTT
CDR3aa: CSARDVQGAGNSPLHF

d_gene: -
v_gene: TRBV20-1
abundance: -
j_gene: TRBJ1-2
CDR3nt: TGCAGTGCTAGAACGGACAGTGCCCAAGGCTACACCTTC
CDR3aa: CSARTDSAQGYTF

d_gene: TRBD1
v_gene: TRBV11-2
abundance: -
j_gene: TRBJ2-5
CDR3nt: TGTGCCAGCAGCCCAGGGACAGGTTTCGGGGAGCAGTACTTC
CDR3aa: CASSPGTGFGEQYF

d_gene: TRBD1
v_gene: TRBV25-1
abundance: few
j_gene: TRBJ2-7
CDR3nt: TGTGCCAGCAGTGGGGACAGGGGGCGTTACGAGCAGTACTTC
CDR3aa: CASSGDRGRYEQYF

d_gene: TRBD1
v_gene: TRBV7-2
abundance: -
j_gene: TRBJ1-3
CDR3nt: TGTGCCAGCAGCACAGGGACAGGCCGCTCTGGAAACACCATATATTTT
CDR3aa: CASSTGTGRSGNTIYF

d_gene: -
v_gene: TRBV9
abundance: few
j_gene: TRBJ2-2
CDR3nt: TGTGCCAGCAGCGTAGAAACGAACACCGGGGAGCTGTTTTTT
CDR3aa: CASSVETNTGELFF

d_gene: TRBD1
v_gene: TRBV7-2
abundance: -
j_gene: TRBJ2-5
CDR3nt: TGTGCCAGCAGCTTAGGTTTGGTCAGGGGGCTGTCTGAGACCCAGTACTTC
CDR3aa: CASSLGLVRGLSETQYF

d_gene: TRBD1
v_gene: TRBV6-5
abundance: medium-sized
j_gene: TRBJ2-7
CDR3nt: TGTGCCAGCAGTTCGGGACAGGGAGGAAACGAGCAGTACTTC
CDR3aa: CASSSGQGGNEQYF

d_gene: -
v_gene: TRBV4-3
abundance: -
j_gene: TRBJ2-5
CDR3nt: TGCGCCAGCAGCCAAGATTACAGCTACCAAGAGACCCAGTACTTC
CDR3aa: CASSQDYSYQETQYF

d_gene: -
v_gene: TRBV7-6
abundance: -
j_gene: TRBJ2-3
CDR3nt: TGTGCCGGCAGCTTATTCGAGAACACAGATACGCAGTATTTT
CDR3aa: CAGSLFENTDTQYF

d_gene: -
v_gene: TRBV21-1
abundance: -
j_gene: TRBJ2-5
CDR3nt: TGTGCCAGCACCCACGGACCTGAGCAGTACTTC
CDR3aa: CASTHGPEQYF

d_gene: TRBD2
v_gene: TRBV6-5
abundance: -
j_gene: TRBJ2-5
CDR3nt: TGTGCCAGCAGTTACGAGGCTAGCGGGGCTTTGGAGACCCAGTACTTC
CDR3aa: CASSYEASGALETQYF

d_gene: -
v_gene: TRBV7-2
abundance: -
j_gene: TRBJ1-1
CDR3nt: TGTGCCAGCAGCTCAGGAGGGTATCCGGAAGCTTTCTTT
CDR3aa: CASSSGGYPEAFF

d_gene: -
v_gene: TRBV28
abundance: few
j_gene: TRBJ2-7
CDR3nt: TGTGCCTCCTGGCGGGGTGAGAACGAGCAGTACTTC
CDR3aa: CASWRGENEQYF

d_gene: -
v_gene: TRBV27
abundance: -
j_gene: TRBJ2-1
CDR3nt: TGTGCCAGCAGTTTATCGTTGGAGGCCGAGCAGTTCTTC
CDR3aa: CASSLSLEAEQFF

d_gene: TRBD1
v_gene: TRBV9
abundance: -
j_gene: TRBJ2-1
CDR3nt: TGTGCCAGCAGCGTAGTAGGGACAGGGTCCTACAATGAGCAGTTCTTC
CDR3aa: CASSVVGTGSYNEQFF

d_gene: -
v_gene: TRBV7-2
abundance: -
j_gene: TRBJ2-5
CDR3nt: TGTGCCAGCAGCTTAGGGTCCAGGGACCAAGAGACCCAGTACTTC
CDR3aa: CASSLGSRDQETQYF

d_gene: -
v_gene: TRBV18
abundance: -
j_gene: TRBJ1-4
CDR3nt: TGTGCCAGCTCACCGAAAGTCCGGGACTCCCGGGAAAAACTGTTTTTT
CDR3aa: CASSPKVRDSREKLFF

d_gene: -
v_gene: TRBV2
abundance: -
j_gene: TRBJ2-1
CDR3nt: TGTGCCAGCAGCGACAAACCGGGACGGAATGAGCAGTTCTTC
CDR3aa: CASSDKPGRNEQFF

d_gene: -
v_gene: TRBV7-6
abundance: -
j_gene: TRBJ2-4
CDR3nt: TGTGCCAGCAGCTTAAGCCCCGCATCTCCCCTAGGGCAGTACTTC
CDR3aa: CASSLSPASPLGQYF

d_gene: -
v_gene: TRBV3-1
abundance: -
j_gene: TRBJ2-1
CDR3nt: TGTGCCAGCAGCGACAAGAGGGACAATGAGCAGTTCTTC
CDR3aa: CASSDKRDNEQFF

d_gene: TRBD1
v_gene: TRBV6-6
abundance: -
j_gene: TRBJ2-1
CDR3nt: TGTGCCAGCAGTTACTCTGAAGGGGGACAGGGGGACAATGAGCAGTTCTTC
CDR3aa: CASSYSEGGQGDNEQFF

d_gene: TRBD2
v_gene: TRBV5-5
abundance: few
j_gene: TRBJ2-7
CDR3nt: TGTGCCAGCAGCTTGGAGCGGGGTTGGACCTACGAGCAGTACTTC
CDR3aa: CASSLERGWTYEQYF

d_gene: -
v_gene: TRBV5-1
abundance: few
j_gene: TRBJ2-1
CDR3nt: TGCGCCAGCAGCTTGGAACCAGGGTGGCATGAGCAGTTCTTC
CDR3aa: CASSLEPGWHEQFF

d_gene: TRBD2
v_gene: TRBV5-6
abundance: -
j_gene: TRBJ2-3
CDR3nt: TGTGCCAGCAGCTTGGATCTAGCGGGGGGTAGGAGAGGAGATACGCAGTATTTT
CDR3aa: CASSLDLAGGRRGDTQYF

d_gene: -
v_gene: TRBV4-3
abundance: -
j_gene: TRBJ2-7
CDR3nt: TGCGCCAGCAGCCAGGTTGGTCGGGGCTACGACTCCTACGAGCAGTACTTC
CDR3aa: CASSQVGRGYDSYEQYF

d_gene: -
v_gene: TRBV6-6
abundance: -
j_gene: TRBJ2-3
CDR3nt: TGTGCCAGCAGGTCAACCGGGACCTCTGATACGCAGTATTTT
CDR3aa: CASRSTGTSDTQYF

d_gene: -
v_gene: TRBV28
abundance: few
j_gene: TRBJ2-1
CDR3nt: TGTGCCAGCAGGCCCAGTGCCTACAATGAGCAGTTCTTC
CDR3aa: CASRPSAYNEQFF

d_gene: -
v_gene: TRBV29-1
abundance: -
j_gene: TRBJ1-2
CDR3nt: TGCAGCGTCCGCACGGCGCGCGTCTATGGCTACACCTTC
CDR3aa: CSVRTARVYGYTF

d_gene: TRBD1
v_gene: TRBV20-1
abundance: -
j_gene: TRBJ1-1
CDR3nt: TGCAGTGCTCGGCCGGGACAGATGAACACTGAAGCTTTCTTT
CDR3aa: CSARPGQMNTEAFF

d_gene: -
v_gene: TRBV6-5
abundance: -
j_gene: TRBJ1-1
CDR3nt: TGTGCCAGCGGGGGTGGGGGGTCGACTGAAGCTTTCTTT
CDR3aa: CASGGGGSTEAFF

d_gene: -
v_gene: TRBV7-9
abundance: once
j_gene: TRBJ1-1
CDR3nt: TGTGCCAGCAGTATCGGGACGCTGAACGCTGAAGCTTTCTTT
CDR3aa: CASSIGTLNAEAFF

d_gene: -
v_gene: TRBV9
abundance: many
j_gene: TRBJ2-3
CDR3nt: TGTGCCAGCAGCGTAGATCGCACAGATACGCAGTATTTT
CDR3aa: CASSVDRTDTQYF

d_gene: -
v_gene: TRBV28
abundance: few
j_gene: TRBJ2-5
CDR3nt: TGTGCCAGCAGTTCCCCCGGATTTGGAGGGAGGACCCAGTACTTC
CDR3aa: CASSSPGFGGRTQYF

d_gene: -
v_gene: TRBV19
abundance: -
j_gene: TRBJ2-1
CDR3nt: TGTGCCAGTAGTATGGCGTACAATGAGCAGTTCTTC
CDR3aa: CASSMAYNEQFF

d_gene: TRBD2
v_gene: TRBV7-2
abundance: few
j_gene: TRBJ2-1
CDR3nt: TGTGCCAGCAGCTCGGGACTAGCGGGTAGTGAGCAGTTCTTC
CDR3aa: CASSSGLAGSEQFF

d_gene: -
v_gene: TRBV20-1
abundance: -
j_gene: TRBJ2-1
CDR3nt: TGCAGTGCTAGACCCTATGAGCAGTTCTTC
CDR3aa: CSARPYEQFF

d_gene: -
v_gene: TRBV7-9
abundance: -
j_gene: TRBJ1-5
CDR3nt: TGTGCCAGCAGCCCTGGCCACGGATTCCAGCCCCAGCATTTT
CDR3aa: CASSPGHGFQPQHF

d_gene: TRBD2
v_gene: TRBV20-1
abundance: -
j_gene: TRBJ2-1
CDR3nt: TGCAGTGCTATCCGTCCCGGGACTAGCCCATACAATGAGCAGTTCTTC
CDR3aa: CSAIRPGTSPYNEQFF

d_gene: TRBD2
v_gene: TRBV20-1
abundance: few
j_gene: TRBJ2-7
CDR3nt: TGCAGTGCTAGCGGGGGGGAATCCTACGAGCAGTACTTC
CDR3aa: CSASGGESYEQYF

d_gene: TRBD1
v_gene: TRBV28
abundance: -
j_gene: TRBJ2-7
CDR3nt: TGTGCCAGCAGCCTAACCAGACAGGGAACAACCTACAATGAGCAGTACTTC
CDR3aa: CASSLTRQGTTYNEQYF

d_gene: -
v_gene: TRBV11-2
abundance: -
j_gene: TRBJ2-1
CDR3nt: TGTGCCAGCAGCTTAGTTGGCCCACCAGGTGAGCAGTTCTTC
CDR3aa: CASSLVGPPGEQFF

d_gene: -
v_gene: TRBV5-1
abundance: -
j_gene: TRBJ2-1
CDR3nt: TGCGCCAGCAGCTCCTACGGGGGGCCAAACAATGAGCAGTTCTTC
CDR3aa: CASSSYGGPNNEQFF

d_gene: -
v_gene: TRBV12-3/TRBV12-4
abundance: -
j_gene: TRBJ2-5
CDR3nt: TGTGCCAGCAGACCTATAGCGCTCGGGGAGCAGTACTTC
CDR3aa: CASRPIALGEQYF

d_gene: TRBD2
v_gene: TRBV18
abundance: -
j_gene: TRBJ2-5
CDR3nt: TGTGCCAGCTCACTAACTCTGGGACTAGCGGAAGAGACCCAGTACTTC
CDR3aa: CASSLTLGLAEETQYF

d_gene: -
v_gene: TRBV28
abundance: few
j_gene: TRBJ2-1
CDR3nt: TGTGCCAGCAGCCTCAGGGGCTTAGGTGAGCAGTTCTTC
CDR3aa: CASSLRGLGEQFF

d_gene: -
v_gene: TRBV29-1
abundance: -
j_gene: TRBJ1-2
CDR3nt: TGCAGCGTTGGTGGAGGCTATGGCTACACCTTC
CDR3aa: CSVGGGYGYTF

d_gene: -
v_gene: TRBV20-1
abundance: -
j_gene: TRBJ2-1
CDR3nt: TGCAATGCTCTTCGGGCGGGGTACAACAATGAGCAGTTCTTC
CDR3aa: CNALRAGYNNEQFF

d_gene: TRBD1
v_gene: TRBV2
abundance: -
j_gene: TRBJ2-4
CDR3nt: TGTGCCACCCTGACAGGGGACGGTGCCAAAAACATTCAGTACTTC
CDR3aa: CATLTGDGAKNIQYF